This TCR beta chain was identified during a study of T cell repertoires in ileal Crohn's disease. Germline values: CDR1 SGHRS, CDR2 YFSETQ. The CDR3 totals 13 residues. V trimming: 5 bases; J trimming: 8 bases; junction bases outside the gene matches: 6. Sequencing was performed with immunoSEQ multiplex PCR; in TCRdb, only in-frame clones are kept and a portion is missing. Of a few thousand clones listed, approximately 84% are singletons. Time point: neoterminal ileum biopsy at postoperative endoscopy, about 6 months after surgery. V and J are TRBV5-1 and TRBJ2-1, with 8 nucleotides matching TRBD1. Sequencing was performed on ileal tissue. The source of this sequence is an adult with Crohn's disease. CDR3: CASRQGVMDEQFF. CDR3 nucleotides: TGCGCCAGCAGACAGGGGGTGATGGATGAGCAGTTCTTC.